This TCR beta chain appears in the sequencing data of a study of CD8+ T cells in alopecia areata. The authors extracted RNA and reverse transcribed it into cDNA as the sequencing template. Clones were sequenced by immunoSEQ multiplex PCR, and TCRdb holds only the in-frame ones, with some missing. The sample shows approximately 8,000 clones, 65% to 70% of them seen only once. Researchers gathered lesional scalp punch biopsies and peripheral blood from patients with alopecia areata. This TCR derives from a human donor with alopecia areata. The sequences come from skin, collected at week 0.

The CDR3 loop is CAADGQGFYEQYF. The CDR3 coding sequence is TGCGCCGCAGATGGACAGGGATTCTACGAGCAGTACTTC. This chain connects TRBV10-1 to TRBJ2-7; TRBD1 matches at 8 bases. Germline values: CDR1 WNHNN, CDR2 SYGVQD (reference sequence). This CDR3 is built from 13 residues. V dropped 11 bases and J dropped 3; count of bases not matched to a gene: 9.